Listed here are 32 T cell receptor beta chains from one sample, sequenced in a study of control samples from healthy donors and cancer patients. Using immunoSEQ multiplex PCR, the repertoire was profiled, and TCRdb retains in-frame clones only, with some absent. The table has fewer than 95,000 clones, 75% to 95% seen once. The sequenced sample was blood. The receptors were sampled from a man aged 25-45 years in good health.

In DNA form, the CDR3 reads TGTGCCAGCAGTCCGAGGGGGACAGGGGAACAGCCCCAGCATTTT. This codes for CASSPRGTGEQPQHF. This chain connects TRBV27 to TRBJ1-5, with TRBD1 identical over 10 bases. V dropped 5 bases and J dropped 7; count of bases not matched to a gene: 8. CDR3 length equals 15 residues. CDR1 and CDR2 from the germline V gene are MNHEY and SMNVEV (reference sequence).

The gene calls are TRBV5-1 and TRBJ1-1; the match to TRBD1 covers 7 bases. The junction had 2 bases not matched to a gene; V was cut back by 0 bases and J by 3 bases. Germline V gives CDR1 SGHRS, CDR2 YFSETQ. This CDR3 comprises 14 residues. CDR3 amino acids: CASSLGTGYTEAFF. For the CDR3, the DNA is TGCGCCAGCAGCTTGGGGACAGGCTACACTGAAGCTTTCTTT. Combining the CDR3 with reference TRBV5-1 and TRBJ1-1 gives the whole variable domain KAGVTQTPRYLIKTRGQQVTLSCSPISGHRSVSWYQQTPGQGLQFLFEYFSETQRNKGNFPGRFSGRQFSNSRSEMNVSTLELGDSALYLCASSLGTGYTEAFFGQGTRLTVV.

J is TRBJ1-1 and V is TRBV6-4; D gene uncertain. Trimming shortened V by 2 bases and J by 1 base, and 5 bases separated the two germline ends. The CDR3 contains 13 residues. CDR1 and CDR2 from the germline V gene are MRHNA and SNTAGT. The CDR3 spells CASSDGRNTEAFF. The CDR3 nucleotides read TGTGCCAGCAGTGACGGTAGGAACACTGAAGCTTTCTTT.

J is TRBJ2-2 and V is TRBV19; 9 bases match TRBD2. Germline V CDR1 and CDR2: LNHDA, SQIVND (reference sequence). The CDR3 runs to 16 residues. The V gene end was trimmed by 7 bases and the J gene end by 4 bases; junction bases not matched to a gene: 10. The CDR3 loop is CASTLLAGGGTGELFF. As DNA, the CDR3 is TGTGCCAGTACGCTTCTGGCGGGGGGGGGCACCGGGGAGCTGTTTTTT.

This chain joins TRBV28 and TRBJ2-7; D remains ambiguous. Germline CDR1 and CDR2: MDHEN and SYDVKM. V was shortened by 5 bases and J by 4 bases, with 15 bases between the two germline ends. The CDR3 is 14 amino acids. The CDR3 reads CASSGISPGYEQYF. The CDR3 nucleotides read TGTGCCAGCAGTGGGATTTCCCCCGGATACGAGCAGTACTTC.

J is TRBJ1-4 and V is TRBV30; perhaps TRBD1 as D (6 bases). This CDR3 spans 16 amino acids. Germline values: CDR1 GTSNPN, CDR2 SVGIG (reference sequence). Trimming pared 2 bases from V and 0 bases from J, leaving 13 bases between. The CDR3, as DNA: TGTGCCTGGAGTCCCCCAAGACAGGCAACTAATGAAAAACTGTTTTTT. This translates into CAWSPPRQATNEKLFF.

The genes are TRBV4-1 and TRBJ2-1, with 8 positions matching TRBD2. The germline V gene has CDR1 MGHRA and CDR2 YSYEKL. The CDR3 contains 14 residues. The V and J ends lost 2 bases and 4 bases, in that order; junction bases with no gene match: 1. The CDR3 region has the DNA TGCGCCAGCAGCCAAAGCGGGGGATACAATGAGCAGTTCTTC. It translates to CASSQSGGYNEQFF.

The gene calls are TRBV9 and TRBJ2-1; D ambiguous. The CDR3 has 14 amino acids. In germline, CDR1 is SGDLS, CDR2 YYNGEE. The germline V and J ends were trimmed by 0 bases and 0 bases, with 4 bases remaining between them. DNA for the CDR3: TGTGCCAGCAGCGTAGCGGGCTCCTACAATGAGCAGTTCTTC. This translates into CASSVAGSYNEQFF. Full variable domain (missing parts from reference TRBV9 and TRBJ2-1): DSGVTQTPKHLITATGQRVTLRCSPRSGDLSVYWYQQSLDQGLQFLIQYYNGEERAKGNILERFSAQQFPDLHSELNLSSLELGDSALYFCASSVAGSYNEQFFGPGTRLTVL.

This rearrangement joins TRBV25-1 to TRBJ2-7; tentatively, D is TRBD2 (6 bases). V was pared by 4 bases and J by 4 bases, with 14 bases between. CDR1 and CDR2 (germline): MGHDK, SYGVNS. CDR3 length: 14 amino acids. As DNA, the CDR3 is TGTGCCAGCAGTGCGCCGGGACTTCCATACGAGCAGTACTTC. Translating it yields CASSAPGLPYEQYF.

The genes are TRBV11-2 and TRBJ2-1; TRBD2 might be the D (6 bases). CDR1 SGHAT and CDR2 FQNNGV come from the germline V gene. The CDR3 contains 14 residues. Trimming took off 5 bases at V and 1 base at J, with 9 bases between the two ends. In DNA form, the CDR3 reads TGTGCCAGCAGCACCGGGAGTTCCTACAATGAGCAGTTCTTC. The encoded protein is CASSTGSSYNEQFF.

This clone has just one count. The gene calls are TRBV28 and TRBJ2-1, with a possible D match to TRBD2 (7 bases). This CDR3 spans 14 amino acids. Trimming shortened V by 6 bases and J by 7 bases, and 16 bases separated the two germline ends. CDR1 and CDR2 from the germline V gene are MDHEN and SYDVKM. The DNA of the CDR3 is TGTGCCAGCAGCTTCGGGGGGCCAAGGAATGAGCAGTTCTTC. It codes for CASSFGGPRNEQFF. Looking up the rest from reference TRBV28 and TRBJ2-1 gives the full variable domain: DVKVTQSSRYLVKRTGEKVFLECVQDMDHENMFWYRQDPGLGLRLIYFSYDVKMKEKGDIPEGYSVSREKKERFSLILESASTNQTSMYLCASSFGGPRNEQFFGPGTRLTVL.

Only one count was recorded for this clone. This sequence joins TRBV5-1 and TRBJ2-1; no clear D. Trimming removed 4 bases from V and 9 bases from J, with 14 bases in between. CDR3 length equals 13 residues. Germline V gives CDR1 SGHRS, CDR2 YFSETQ. DNA of the CDR3: TGCGCCAGCAGCCCTGATGGGGTGGGTGAGCAGTTCTTC. Protein product: CASSPDGVGEQFF. Based on the CDR3 plus reference TRBV5-1 and TRBJ2-1, the full variable domain is KAGVTQTPRYLIKTRGQQVTLSCSPISGHRSVSWYQQTPGQGLQFLFEYFSETQRNKGNFPGRFSGRQFSNSRSEMNVSTLELGDSALYLCASSPDGVGEQFFGPGTRLTVL.

The V call is TRBV2, the J call TRBJ2-3; D may be TRBD1 or TRBD2 (5 bases each). V was clipped by 1 base and J by 6 bases, with 17 bases between them. From germline, CDR1 is SNHLY and CDR2 FYNNEI. CDR3 length equals 16 residues. CDR3 DNA: TGTGCCAGCAGTGAAGGATTGGGAAGGGGAGAGGATACGCAGTATTTT. Its protein is CASSEGLGRGEDTQYF.

The chain uses TRBV6-5 and TRBJ1-2, with 9 bases aligning to TRBD1. CDR1 is MNHEY, CDR2 SVGAGI, per germline. The CDR3 has 15 amino acids. With 6 bases clipped from V and 11 bases from J, the junction kept 16 bases outside the gene matches. CDR3 amino acids: CASRAGTGTTGGYTF. CDR3 in DNA: TGTGCCAGCAGAGCCGGGACAGGGACTACGGGTGGGTACACCTTC.

J is TRBJ1-5 and V is TRBV5-1; D may be TRBD1 (5 bases). This CDR3 comprises 16 residues. V shed 6 bases and J shed 6 bases, with 22 bases lying between them. From germline, CDR1 is SGHRS and CDR2 YFSETQ. CDR3 nucleotide sequence: TGCGCCAGCACCTACAGACAGCCCCACTCCGGTCAGCCCCAGCATTTT. Amino acids: CASTYRQPHSGQPQHF. The full variable domain, rest sourced from reference TRBV5-1 and TRBJ1-5, is KAGVTQTPRYLIKTRGQQVTLSCSPISGHRSVSWYQQTPGQGLQFLFEYFSETQRNKGNFPGRFSGRQFSNSRSEMNVSTLELGDSALYLCASTYRQPHSGQPQHFGDGTRLSIL.

The chain links TRBV4-1 to TRBJ2-7; 14 bases line up with TRBD2. With 1 base clipped from V and 0 bases from J, the junction kept 5 bases outside the gene matches. The length of the CDR3 is 18 residues. CDR1 and CDR2 from the germline V gene are MGHRA and YSYEKL. The CDR3 sequence: CASSQGGLAGGPSYEQYF. CDR3 DNA: TGCGCCAGCAGCCAAGGAGGACTAGCGGGGGGTCCCTCCTACGAGCAGTACTTC.

The chain carries TRBV7-9 and TRBJ1-6; no reliable D call. The CDR3 is made up of 15 amino acids. The V gene's germline CDR1 is SEHNR and CDR2 FQNEAQ (reference sequence). V shed 4 bases and J shed 7 bases, with 14 bases lying between them. Written as DNA, the CDR3 is TGTGCCAGCAGCTATCTCGGAGTGGGGAATTCACCCCTCCACTTT. Its protein is CASSYLGVGNSPLHF.

The chain links TRBV21-1 to TRBJ1-4; TRBD1 is taken as the D call from the table, unchecked against the DNA. TRBV21-1 is a documented pseudogene. The CDR3 extends over 16 amino acids. The CDR3 bases are TGTGCCAGCAGCAACCCTCGACAGGGCTCAGCGAAAAAACTGTTTTTT. Its protein product is CASSNPRQGSAKKLFF.

The J gene is TRBJ2-1, the V gene TRBV5-1, with 8 bases that match TRBD1. Germline CDR1 SGHRS, CDR2 YFSETQ. The CDR3 is made up of 16 amino acids. V lost 7 bases, J lost 0 bases, and 9 bases stayed unmatched. The CDR3 reads CASGSIDRGSYNEQFF. Here the CDR3 DNA reads TGCGCCAGCGGATCTATTGACAGGGGCTCCTACAATGAGCAGTTCTTC.

This rearrangement joins TRBV3-1 (or the pseudogene TRBV3-2) to TRBJ1-3, with D possibly matching TRBD1 (6 bases). This CDR3 contains 16 residues. The V end lost 9 bases, the J end lost 0 bases, and 18 bases lay between the germline ends. Germline CDR1 is LGHDT and CDR2 is YNNKEL (reference sequence). CDR3 protein: CASSGLTGPSGNTIYF. The CDR3 DNA follows: TGTGCCAGTTCAGGACTCACAGGGCCCTCTGGAAACACCATATATTTT.

The chain uses TRBV6-2 or TRBV6-3 and TRBJ2-7; TRBD2 might be the D (5 bases). The germline V gene has CDR1 MNHEY and CDR2 SVGEGT. Trimming cost V 4 bases and J 6 bases, with 19 bases left between them. The CDR3 runs to 15 residues. The DNA for the CDR3 is TGTGCCAGCAGTTCCCCCGGACGGGGTATCATCGAGCAGTACTTC. Translated, it gives CASSSPGRGIIEQYF.

V and J are TRBV24-1 and TRBJ2-1; D is possibly TRBD2 (5 bases). V dropped 12 bases and J dropped 15 bases, with 17 bases sitting between them. The CDR3 is 10 amino acids. Germline V gene data show CDR1 as KGHDR and CDR2 as SFDVKD. CDR3 in DNA: TGTGCCCTAGGAGCCGGGAAAGCGTTCTTC. Translated: CALGAGKAFF.

This clone showed up just once. The chain couples TRBV3-1 (or the pseudogene TRBV3-2) to TRBJ1-6; D ambiguous. V was clipped by 5 bases and J by 5 bases, with 19 bases between them. This CDR3 comprises 17 residues. Germline V lookup: CDR1 LGHDT, CDR2 YNNKEL (reference sequence). The CDR3 nucleotides read TGTGCCAGCAGCAGTGTAGCTCCCATACATCATAATTCACCCCTCCACTTT. Translation gives CASSSVAPIHHNSPLHF.

This sequence joins TRBV28 and TRBJ1-1, with D perhaps TRBD1 (5 bases). The germline gives CDR1 MDHEN, CDR2 SYDVKM. The CDR3 has 13 amino acids. V shed 5 bases and J shed 0 bases, with 7 bases lying between them. As DNA, the CDR3 is TGTGCCAGCAGTGACAGCCTGAACACTGAAGCTTTCTTT. Protein: CASSDSLNTEAFF.

The rearrangement uses TRBV28 and TRBJ1-4; D is unclear. This CDR3 is 13 amino acids long. From germline, CDR1 is MDHEN and CDR2 SYDVKM. Trimming took off 6 bases at V and 4 bases at J, with 9 bases between the two ends. The CDR3 is CASSPALNEKLFF. The DNA of the CDR3 is TGTGCCAGCAGCCCGGCCCTTAATGAAAAACTGTTTTTT.

V and J are TRBV9 and TRBJ2-3, with 7 positions matching TRBD2. The CDR3 length is 15 residues. Germline CDR1 and CDR2: SGDLS and YYNGEE. Losses at the gene ends were 3 bases for V and 0 bases for J; bases not matched to a gene: 4. CDR3 residues: CASSGVSGSTDTQYF. CDR3 coding DNA: TGTGCCAGCAGCGGCGTTAGCGGGAGCACAGATACGCAGTATTTT.

CDR3 amino acids: CASSGAGVGSGELFF. CDR3 in DNA: TGTGCCAGCAGTGGAGCGGGCGTCGGGAGCGGGGAGCTGTTTTTT. This chain links TRBV7-2 with TRBJ2-2, with D possibly TRBD2 on 6 matching bases. CDR3 size: 15 residues. The germline V gene has CDR1 SGHTA and CDR2 FQGNSA. V lost 6 bases and J lost 7, with 18 bases in between.

The J gene is TRBJ2-7, the V gene TRBV3-1 (or the pseudogene TRBV3-2); D uncertain. This CDR3 contains 13 residues. The V and J ends lost 3 bases and 9 bases respectively, with 15 bases between them. Germline CDR1 and CDR2: LGHDT and YNNKEL (reference sequence). CDR3 DNA sequence: TGTGCCAGCAGCCAGCGAATAGAGTCCAGGCAGTACTTC. This gives the protein CASSQRIESRQYF.

The chain is built from TRBV2 and TRBJ2-5; D tentatively reads TRBD1 or TRBD2 (6 bases each). V gave up 2 bases and J gave up 5 bases, with 18 bases separating them. From germline, CDR1 is SNHLY and CDR2 FYNNEI. CDR3 length: 16 residues. The DNA for the CDR3 is TGTGCCAGCAGTGAATTGGGATTGGGGGGCGGGGAGACCCAGTACTTC. Its protein is CASSELGLGGGETQYF.

The V gene is TRBV21-1, the J gene TRBJ1-3. TRBV21-1 has pseudogene status. This CDR3 has 16 residues. CDR3 bases: TGTGCCAGCAGCGCGTACCGGGCCTACTCTGGAAACACCATATATTTT. Its translation: CASSAYRAYSGNTIYF.

Comment on this clone: The DNA is omitted, as the CDR3 cannot be located on it reliably, and the CDR3 follows TCRdb's listing. This chain uses TRBV6-6 with TRBJ1-2; the listed D gene, TRBD1, was not tested against the DNA. Germline lookup yields CDR1 MNHNY and CDR2 SVGAGI (reference sequence). The CDR3 contains 15 residues when both ends are counted. Here the CDR3 reads CASSSSDSRNYGYTF.

V gene TRBV4-2 combines with J gene TRBJ2-1, with D unclear. Germline loops: CDR1 LGHNA, CDR2 YNFKEQ. The CDR3 is made up of 14 amino acids. Trimming took off 1 base at V and 0 bases at J, with 4 bases between the two ends. CDR3 residues: CASSQAGSYNEQFF. DNA for the CDR3: TGTGCCAGCAGCCAAGCGGGCTCCTACAATGAGCAGTTCTTC.